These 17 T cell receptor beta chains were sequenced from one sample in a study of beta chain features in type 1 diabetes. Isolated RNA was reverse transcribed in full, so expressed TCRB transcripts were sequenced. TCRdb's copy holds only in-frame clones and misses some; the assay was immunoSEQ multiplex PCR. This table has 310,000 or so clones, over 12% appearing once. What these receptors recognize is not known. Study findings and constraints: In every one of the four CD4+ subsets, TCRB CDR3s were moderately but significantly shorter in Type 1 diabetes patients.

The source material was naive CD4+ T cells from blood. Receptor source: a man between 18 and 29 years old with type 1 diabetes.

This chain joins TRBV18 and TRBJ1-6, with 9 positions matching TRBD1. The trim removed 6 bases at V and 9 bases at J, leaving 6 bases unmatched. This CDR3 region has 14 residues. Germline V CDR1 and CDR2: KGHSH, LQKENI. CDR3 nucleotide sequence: TGTGCCAGCTCTCCGGACAGGGGAGGTTCACCCCTCCACTTT. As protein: CASSPDRGGSPLHF. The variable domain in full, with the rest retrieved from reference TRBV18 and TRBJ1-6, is NAGVMQNPRHLVRRRGQEARLRCSPMKGHSHVYWYRQLPEEGLKFMVYLQKENIIDESGMPKERFSAEFPKEGPSILRIQQVVRGDSAAYFCASSPDRGGSPLHFGNGTRLTVT.

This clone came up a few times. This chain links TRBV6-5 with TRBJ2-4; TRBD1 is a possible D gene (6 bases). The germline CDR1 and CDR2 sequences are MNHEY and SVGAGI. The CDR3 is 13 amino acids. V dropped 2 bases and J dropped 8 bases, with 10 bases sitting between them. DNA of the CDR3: TGTGCCAGCAGTTACGGGGGCCGGGACATTCAGTACTTC. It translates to CASSYGGRDIQYF.

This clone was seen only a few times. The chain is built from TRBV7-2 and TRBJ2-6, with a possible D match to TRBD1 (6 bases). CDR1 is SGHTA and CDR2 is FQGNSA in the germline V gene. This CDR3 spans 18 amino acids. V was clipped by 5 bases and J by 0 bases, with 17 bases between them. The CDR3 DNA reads TGTGCCAGCAGCATAAACAGGGTCGTCGGCTCTGGGGCCAACGTCCTGACTTTC. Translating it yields CASSINRVVGSGANVLTF.

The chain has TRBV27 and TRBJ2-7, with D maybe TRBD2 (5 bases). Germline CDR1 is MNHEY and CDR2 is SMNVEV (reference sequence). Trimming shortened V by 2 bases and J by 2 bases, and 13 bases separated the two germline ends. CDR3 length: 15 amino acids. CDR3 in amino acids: CASSLGRAQPYEQYF. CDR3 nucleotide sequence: TGTGCCAGCAGTTTAGGGCGGGCACAGCCCTACGAGCAGTACTTC.

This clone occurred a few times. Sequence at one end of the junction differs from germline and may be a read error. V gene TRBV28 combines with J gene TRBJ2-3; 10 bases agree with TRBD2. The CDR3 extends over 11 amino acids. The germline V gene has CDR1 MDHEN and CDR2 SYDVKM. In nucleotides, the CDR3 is TGCCTAGCGGGGGGCACAGATACGCAGTATTTT. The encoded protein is CLAGGTDTQYF. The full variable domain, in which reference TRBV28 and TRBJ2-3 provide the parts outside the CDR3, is DVKVTQSSRYLVKRTGEKVFLECVQDMDHENMFWYRQDPGLGLRLIYFSYDVKMKEKGDIPEGYSVSREKKERFSLILESASTNQTSMYLCLAGGTDTQYFGPGTRLTVL.

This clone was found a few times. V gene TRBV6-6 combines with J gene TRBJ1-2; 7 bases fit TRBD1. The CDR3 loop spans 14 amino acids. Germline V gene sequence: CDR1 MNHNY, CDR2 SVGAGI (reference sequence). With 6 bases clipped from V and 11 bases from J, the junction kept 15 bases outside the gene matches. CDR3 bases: TGTGCCAGCAGCTCCCGACAGGGACCTGCGGGGTACACCTTC. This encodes CASSSRQGPAGYTF.

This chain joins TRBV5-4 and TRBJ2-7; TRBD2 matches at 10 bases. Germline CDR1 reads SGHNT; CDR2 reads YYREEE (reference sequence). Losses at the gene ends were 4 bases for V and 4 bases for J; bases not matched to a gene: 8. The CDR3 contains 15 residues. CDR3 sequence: CASSPTLAGAYEQYF. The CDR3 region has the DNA TGTGCCAGCAGCCCGACCCTAGCGGGAGCGTACGAGCAGTACTTC.

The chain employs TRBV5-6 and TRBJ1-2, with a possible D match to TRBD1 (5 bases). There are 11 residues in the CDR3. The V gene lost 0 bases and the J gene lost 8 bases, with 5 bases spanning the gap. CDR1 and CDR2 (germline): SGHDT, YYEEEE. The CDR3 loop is CASSLEGGYTF. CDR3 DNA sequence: TGTGCCAGCAGCTTGGAGGGGGGCTACACCTTC.

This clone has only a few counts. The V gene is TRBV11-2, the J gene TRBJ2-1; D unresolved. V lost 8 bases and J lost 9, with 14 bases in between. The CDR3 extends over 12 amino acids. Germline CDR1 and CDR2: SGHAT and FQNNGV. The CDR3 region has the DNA TGTGCCAGCTCCGAGGCCCGTACTGAGCAGTTCTTC. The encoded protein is CASSEARTEQFF.

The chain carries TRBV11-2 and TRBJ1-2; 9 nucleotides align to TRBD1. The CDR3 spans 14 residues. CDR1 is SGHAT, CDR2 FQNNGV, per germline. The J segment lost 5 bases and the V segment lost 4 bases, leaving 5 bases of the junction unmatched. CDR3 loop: CASSYQTGGYGYTF. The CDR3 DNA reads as TGTGCCAGCAGCTACCAGACAGGGGGATATGGCTACACCTTC. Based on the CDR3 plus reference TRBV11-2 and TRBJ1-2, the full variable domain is EAGVAQSPRYKIIEKRQSVAFWCNPISGHATLYWYQQILGQGPKLLIQFQNNGVVDDSQLPKDRFSAERLKGVDSTLKIQPAKLEDSAVYLCASSYQTGGYGYTFGSGTRLTVV.

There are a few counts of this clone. The CDR3, as DNA: TGTGCCAGCGGAACGACCGTGGGGAGAGCTTTCTTT. Residues: CASGTTVGRAFF. This chain joins TRBV6-5 and TRBJ1-1, with D unclear. CDR1 is MNHEY, CDR2 SVGAGI, per germline. V dropped 8 bases and J dropped 10 bases, with 17 bases sitting between them. CDR3 size: 12 residues.

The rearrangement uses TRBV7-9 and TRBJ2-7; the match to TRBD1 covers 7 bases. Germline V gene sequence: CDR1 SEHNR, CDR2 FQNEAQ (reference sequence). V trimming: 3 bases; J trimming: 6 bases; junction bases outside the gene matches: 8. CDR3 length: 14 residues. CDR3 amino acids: CASSFGNRGSEQYF. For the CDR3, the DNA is TGTGCCAGCAGCTTTGGGAACAGGGGCAGCGAGCAGTACTTC.

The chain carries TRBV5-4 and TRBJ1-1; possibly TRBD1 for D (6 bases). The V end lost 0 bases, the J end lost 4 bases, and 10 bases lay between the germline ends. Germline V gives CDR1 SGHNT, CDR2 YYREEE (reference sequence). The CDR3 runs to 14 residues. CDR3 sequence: CASSLDVGGTEAFF. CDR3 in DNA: TGTGCCAGCAGCTTGGATGTAGGGGGCACTGAAGCTTTCTTT. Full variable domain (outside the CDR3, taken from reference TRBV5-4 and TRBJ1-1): ETGVTQSPTHLIKTRGQQVTLRCSSQSGHNTVSWYQQALGQGPQFIFQYYREEENGRGNFPPRFSGLQFPNYSSELNVNALELDDSALYLCASSLDVGGTEAFFGQGTRLTVV.

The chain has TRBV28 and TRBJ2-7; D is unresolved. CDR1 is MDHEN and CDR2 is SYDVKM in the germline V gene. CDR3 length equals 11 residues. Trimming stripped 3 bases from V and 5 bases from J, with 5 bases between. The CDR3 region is CASSFRNEQYF. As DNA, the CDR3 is TGTGCCAGCAGTTTCAGAAACGAGCAGTACTTC.

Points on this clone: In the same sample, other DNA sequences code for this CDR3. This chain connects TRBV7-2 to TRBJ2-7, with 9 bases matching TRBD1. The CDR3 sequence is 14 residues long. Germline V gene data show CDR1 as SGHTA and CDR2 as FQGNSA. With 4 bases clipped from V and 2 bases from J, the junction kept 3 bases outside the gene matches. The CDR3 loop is CASSSRTGAYEQYF. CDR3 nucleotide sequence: TGTGCCAGCAGCTCTCGGACAGGGGCCTACGAGCAGTACTTC.

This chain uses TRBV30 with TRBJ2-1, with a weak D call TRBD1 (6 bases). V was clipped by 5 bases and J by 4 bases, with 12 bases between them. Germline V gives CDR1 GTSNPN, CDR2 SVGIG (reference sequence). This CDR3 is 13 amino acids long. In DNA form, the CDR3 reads TGTGCCTGGGGGTCAGGGGTATACAATGAGCAGTTCTTC. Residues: CAWGSGVYNEQFF.

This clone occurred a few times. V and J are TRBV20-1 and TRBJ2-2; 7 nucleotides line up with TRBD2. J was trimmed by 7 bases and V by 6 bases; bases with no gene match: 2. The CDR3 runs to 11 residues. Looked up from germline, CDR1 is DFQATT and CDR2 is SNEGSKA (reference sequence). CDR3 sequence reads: CSAGTIGELFF. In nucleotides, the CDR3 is TGCAGTGCGGGGACTATCGGGGAGCTGTTTTTT.